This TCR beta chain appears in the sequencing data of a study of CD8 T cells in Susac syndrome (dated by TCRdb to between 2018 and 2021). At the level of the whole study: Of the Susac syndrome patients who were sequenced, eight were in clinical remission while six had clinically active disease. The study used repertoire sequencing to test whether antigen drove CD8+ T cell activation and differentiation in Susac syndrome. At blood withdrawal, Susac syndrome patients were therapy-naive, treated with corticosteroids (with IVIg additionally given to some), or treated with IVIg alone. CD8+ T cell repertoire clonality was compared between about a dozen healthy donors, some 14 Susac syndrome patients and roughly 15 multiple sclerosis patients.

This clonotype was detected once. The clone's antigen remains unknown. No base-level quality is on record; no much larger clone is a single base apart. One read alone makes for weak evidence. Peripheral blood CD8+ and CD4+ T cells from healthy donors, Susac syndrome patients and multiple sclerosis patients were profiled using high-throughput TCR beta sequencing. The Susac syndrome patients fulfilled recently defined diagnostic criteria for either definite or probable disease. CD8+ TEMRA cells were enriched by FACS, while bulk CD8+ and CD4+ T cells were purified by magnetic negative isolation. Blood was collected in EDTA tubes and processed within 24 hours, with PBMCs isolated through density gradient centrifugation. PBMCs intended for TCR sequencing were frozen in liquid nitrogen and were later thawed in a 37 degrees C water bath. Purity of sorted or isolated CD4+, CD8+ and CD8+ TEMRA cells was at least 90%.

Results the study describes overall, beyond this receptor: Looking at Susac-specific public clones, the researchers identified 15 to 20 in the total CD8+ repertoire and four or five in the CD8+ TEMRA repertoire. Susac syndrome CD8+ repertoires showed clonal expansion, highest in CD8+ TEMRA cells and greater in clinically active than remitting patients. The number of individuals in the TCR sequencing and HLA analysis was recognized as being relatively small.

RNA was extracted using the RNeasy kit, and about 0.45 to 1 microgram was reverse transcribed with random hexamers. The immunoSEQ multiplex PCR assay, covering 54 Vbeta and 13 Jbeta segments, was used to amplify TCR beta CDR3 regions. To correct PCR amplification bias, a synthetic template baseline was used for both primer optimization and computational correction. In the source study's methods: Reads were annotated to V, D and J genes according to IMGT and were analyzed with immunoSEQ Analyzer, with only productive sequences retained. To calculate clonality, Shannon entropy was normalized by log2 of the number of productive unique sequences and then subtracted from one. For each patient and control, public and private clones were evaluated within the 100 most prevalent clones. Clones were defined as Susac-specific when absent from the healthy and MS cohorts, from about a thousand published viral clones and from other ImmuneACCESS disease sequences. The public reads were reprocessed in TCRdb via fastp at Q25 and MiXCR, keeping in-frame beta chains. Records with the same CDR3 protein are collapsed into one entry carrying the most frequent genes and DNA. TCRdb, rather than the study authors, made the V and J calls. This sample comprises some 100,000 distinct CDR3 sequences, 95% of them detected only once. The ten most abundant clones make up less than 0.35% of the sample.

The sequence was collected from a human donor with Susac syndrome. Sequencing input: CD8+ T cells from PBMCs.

The bases are TGTGCCAGCAGCCAAGCCACCTTCGGTGGGGGTGGAGATACGCAGTATTTT. Its amino acids are CASSQATFGGGGDTQYF. The rearrangement combines TRBV3-1 with TRBJ2-3, with the D gene tentatively TRBD1 or TRBD2, based on 5 matching bases in each. CDR3 length: 17 amino acids, cysteine to phenylalanine. Of the read, only the CDR3 DNA is kept; its 51 bases are in frame from base 1. V is pared back by 1 base and J by 5 bases, with 19 bases lying between the germline termini. The germline V gene (reference sequence) provides CDR1 LGHDT and CDR2 YNNKEL.